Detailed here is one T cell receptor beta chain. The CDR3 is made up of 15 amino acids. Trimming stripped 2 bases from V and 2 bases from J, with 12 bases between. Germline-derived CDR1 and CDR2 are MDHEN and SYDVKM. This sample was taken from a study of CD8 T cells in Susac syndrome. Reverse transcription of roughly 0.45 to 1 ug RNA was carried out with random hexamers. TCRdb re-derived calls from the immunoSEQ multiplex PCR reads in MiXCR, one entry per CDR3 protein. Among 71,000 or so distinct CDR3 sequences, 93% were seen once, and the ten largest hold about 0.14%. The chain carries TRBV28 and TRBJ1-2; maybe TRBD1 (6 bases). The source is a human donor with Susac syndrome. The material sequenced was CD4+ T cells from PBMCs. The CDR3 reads CASSLGAGVNYGYTF. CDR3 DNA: TGTGCCAGCAGTTTAGGGGCAGGGGTGAACTATGGCTACACCTTC.